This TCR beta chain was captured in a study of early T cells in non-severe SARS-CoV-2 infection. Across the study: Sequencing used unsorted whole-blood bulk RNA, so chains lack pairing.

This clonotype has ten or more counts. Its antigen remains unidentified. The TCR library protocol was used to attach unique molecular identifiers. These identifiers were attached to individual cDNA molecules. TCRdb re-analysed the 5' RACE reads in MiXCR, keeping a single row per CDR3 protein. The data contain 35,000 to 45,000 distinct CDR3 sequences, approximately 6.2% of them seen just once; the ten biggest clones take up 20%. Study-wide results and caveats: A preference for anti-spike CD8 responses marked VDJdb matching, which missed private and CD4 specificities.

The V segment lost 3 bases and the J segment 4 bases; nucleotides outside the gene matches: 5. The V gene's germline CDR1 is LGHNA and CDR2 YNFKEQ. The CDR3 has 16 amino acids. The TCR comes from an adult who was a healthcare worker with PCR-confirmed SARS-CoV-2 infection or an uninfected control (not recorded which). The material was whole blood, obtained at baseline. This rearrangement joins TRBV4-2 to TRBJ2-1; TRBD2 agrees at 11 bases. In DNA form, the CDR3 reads TGTGCCAGCAGCCAGGCCGGGACTAGCGGTTACAATGAGCAGTTCTTC. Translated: CASSQAGTSGYNEQFF.